A single sample gave rise to the 22 T cell receptor beta chains below, sequenced in a study of cytomegalovirus exposure and HLA in healthy donors. Both 60 Vbeta primers and 13 Jbeta primers went into the PCR. Sequenced by immunoSEQ multiplex PCR; TCRdb stores in-frame clones only, minus some. Recorded for this sample: tens of thousands of clones. The sequencing sample was made of PBMCs. Receptors were obtained from a female donor in good health and CMV-seropositive.

This rearrangement joins TRBV18 to TRBJ1-1; tentative D call: TRBD1 (6 bases). The CDR3 is 15 residues long. Trimming took 5 bases from V and 0 from J, leaving 13 bases between them. Germline CDR1 is KGHSH and CDR2 is LQKENI. The CDR3 here is CASSSRQVVNTEAFF. The CDR3 DNA sequence: TGTGCCAGCTCATCCCGACAGGTCGTGAACACTGAAGCTTTCTTT.

The chain carries TRBV7-2 and TRBJ1-5; D is uncertain. V was cut by 5 bases and J by 5 bases, with 10 bases left in between. The germline V gene encodes CDR1 SGHTA and CDR2 FQGNSA. The CDR3 extends over 13 amino acids. The CDR3 loop is CASSPTADQPQHF. CDR3 sequence (DNA): TGTGCCAGCAGCCCTACAGCAGATCAGCCCCAGCATTTT. Drawing the rest from reference TRBV7-2 and TRBJ1-5, the complete variable domain is GAGVSQSPSNKVTEKGKDVELRCDPISGHTALYWYRQSLGQGLEFLIYFQGNSAPDKSGLPSDRFSAERTGGSVSTLTIQRTQQEDSAVYLCASSPTADQPQHFGDGTRLSIL.

The CDR3 loop reads CASSLVQAYGYTF. The CDR3 DNA is TGTGCCAGCAGTTTAGTCCAGGCCTATGGCTACACCTTC. The rearrangement uses TRBV28 and TRBJ1-2; D gene uncertain. V lost 2 bases and J lost 4, with 8 bases in between. The CDR3 is 13 residues long. Germline V CDR1 and CDR2: MDHEN, SYDVKM.

V usage is TRBV11-3 and J usage is TRBJ1-2; 8 bases match TRBD1. J gave up 4 bases and V 3 bases, and 7 bases lay outside the gene matches. The CDR3 contains 15 residues. Germline V lookup: CDR1 SGHNT, CDR2 YENEEA. CDR3 nucleotide sequence: TGTGCCAGCAGCTTGGGAGACGGGACAGGCTATGGCTACACCTTC. Protein: CASSLGDGTGYGYTF.

V is TRBV27 and J is TRBJ1-2; 7 bases map to TRBD1. Germline V lookup: CDR1 MNHEY, CDR2 SMNVEV (reference sequence). This CDR3 spans 13 amino acids. Germline trimming cut 6 bases from V and 8 bases from J; bases unmatched to any gene: 9. The CDR3 DNA reads TGTGCCAGCAGCCGGGGACAGCAGTTAGGCTACACCTTC. It specifies CASSRGQQLGYTF.

This chain joins TRBV7-9 and TRBJ1-5, with D uncertain. Trimming took off 1 base at V and 6 bases at J, with 7 bases between the two ends. The germline V gene has CDR1 SEHNR and CDR2 FQNEAQ (reference sequence). The CDR3 runs to 13 residues. The chain's CDR3 is CASSLGQAQPQHF. The CDR3 nucleotides are TGTGCCAGCAGCTTAGGGCAGGCTCAGCCCCAGCATTTT.

CDR3 in amino acids: CASSQSGGSSGNTIYF. Here the CDR3 DNA reads TGTGCCAGCTCACAATCAGGGGGCAGCTCTGGAAACACCATATATTTT. The rearrangement joins TRBV18 to TRBJ1-3, with 8 bases identical to TRBD1. Per germline, CDR1 KGHSH and CDR2 LQKENI. J was trimmed by 0 bases and V by 4 bases; bases with no gene match: 5. The CDR3 covers 16 residues.

The chain is built from TRBV7-2 and TRBJ2-7, with D possibly matching TRBD1 (6 bases). The germline V and J ends were trimmed by 5 bases and 3 bases, with 11 bases remaining between them. This CDR3 has 13 residues. Germline-derived CDR1 and CDR2 are SGHTA and FQGNSA. CDR3 bases: TGTGCCAGCAGCCCGGGACACCTCTACGAGCAGTACTTC. It codes for CASSPGHLYEQYF.

The chain employs TRBV12-5 and TRBJ2-5, with 7 bases that match TRBD1. The germline gives CDR1 LGHNT, CDR2 FRNRAP. Germline trimming cut 4 bases from V and 5 bases from J; bases unmatched to any gene: 10. The CDR3 sequence is 15 residues long. The CDR3 here is CASGSGGFGLETQYF. CDR3 in DNA: TGTGCTAGTGGTTCAGGGGGTTTTGGGTTGGAGACCCAGTACTTC.

The rearrangement links TRBV6-1 to TRBJ2-7; TRBD1 matches 8 bases. CDR1 and CDR2 from the germline V gene are MNHNS and SASEGT. V trimming: 1 base; J trimming: 1 base; junction bases outside the gene matches: 3. The CDR3 spans 15 residues. The CDR3 DNA is TGTGCCAGCAGTGAAGTAGGGACAGGATCCTACGAGCAGTACTTC. Translated, it gives CASSEVGTGSYEQYF.

The chain combines TRBV18 with TRBJ2-1, with 8 bases fitting TRBD1. J lost 2 bases, V lost 3 bases, and 3 bases had no gene match. CDR1 and CDR2 (germline): KGHSH, LQKENI. This CDR3 has 15 amino acids. The CDR3 DNA reads TGTGCCAGCTCACCCGGGACAGGACCCTACAATGAGCAGTTCTTC. Translated, it gives CASSPGTGPYNEQFF.

The chain has TRBV28 and TRBJ2-5; D is perhaps TRBD1 (6 bases). The germline CDR1 and CDR2 sequences are MDHEN and SYDVKM. Between the trimmed V and J ends, which lost 1 base and 7 bases, there was a span of 13 bases. The CDR3 consists of 14 residues. The CDR3 loop is CASSLSGQSGTQYF. The CDR3 nucleotides read TGTGCCAGCAGTTTATCTGGACAGTCAGGGACCCAGTACTTC.

The chain employs TRBV5-1 and TRBJ1-2; D is possibly TRBD1 (6 bases). V was trimmed by 0 bases and J by 4 bases, leaving 19 bases between them. The germline gives CDR1 SGHRS, CDR2 YFSETQ. CDR3 length: 17 amino acids. The CDR3 spells CASSLGLQGVLGYGYTF. CDR3 in DNA: TGCGCCAGCAGCTTGGGACTACAGGGAGTACTTGGCTATGGCTACACCTTC. The complete variable domain, with remaining parts taken from reference TRBV5-1 and TRBJ1-2, reads KAGVTQTPRYLIKTRGQQVTLSCSPISGHRSVSWYQQTPGQGLQFLFEYFSETQRNKGNFPGRFSGRQFSNSRSEMNVSTLELGDSALYLCASSLGLQGVLGYGYTFGSGTRLTVV.

The rearrangement joins TRBV11-2 to TRBJ2-5; the D gene is possibly TRBD1 (7 bases). The CDR3 totals 14 residues. V was trimmed by 5 bases and J by 5 bases, leaving 15 bases between them. Germline loops: CDR1 SGHAT, CDR2 FQNNGV. CDR3 in DNA: TGTGCCAGCAGCGGGCAGGGGGGCCGGGAGACCCAGTACTTC. The encoded protein is CASSGQGGRETQYF.

The CDR3 spells CASSVSGLNNSPLHF. The CDR3 coding sequence is TGTGCCAGCAGCGTAAGTGGACTGAATAATTCACCCCTCCACTTT. V is TRBV9 and J is TRBJ1-6, with D unresolved. V was clipped by 1 base and J by 5 bases, with 10 bases between them. The CDR3 is 15 residues long. Per the germline V gene, CDR1 is SGDLS and CDR2 is YYNGEE.

The chain recombines TRBV6-5 with TRBJ1-1, with D maybe TRBD1 (6 bases). This CDR3 comprises 13 residues. CDR1 and CDR2 (germline): MNHEY, SVGAGI. V lost 6 bases and J lost 1, with 9 bases in between. CDR3 protein: CASSRGRNTEAFF. CDR3 coding DNA: TGTGCCAGCAGCAGGGGAAGGAACACTGAAGCTTTCTTT.

The chain has TRBV5-1 and TRBJ2-3; 7 nucleotides match TRBD1. The CDR3 has 18 amino acids. V dropped 0 bases and J dropped 1; count of bases not matched to a gene: 11. Germline values: CDR1 SGHRS, CDR2 YFSETQ. In DNA form, the CDR3 reads TGCGCCAGCAGCTTGGAGCCAAGAGGGACAGTACGCACAGATACGCAGTATTTT. It codes for CASSLEPRGTVRTDTQYF.

The chain employs TRBV7-9 and TRBJ2-5; TRBD1 agrees at 8 bases. This CDR3 has 15 residues. From germline, CDR1 is SEHNR and CDR2 FQNEAQ (reference sequence). The J segment lost 5 bases and the V segment lost 2 bases, leaving 7 bases of the junction unmatched. The CDR3 DNA reads TGTGCCAGCAGCTTAAGGGACAGGAAACGGGAGACCCAGTACTTC. The encoded protein is CASSLRDRKRETQYF.

The J gene is TRBJ2-2, the V gene TRBV11-3; D might be TRBD1 (6 bases). The CDR3 consists of 13 residues. V lost 4 bases to trimming and J lost 6 bases, with 9 bases between them. The germline CDR1 and CDR2 sequences are SGHNT and YENEEA. CDR3 sequence reads: CASSYRDPGELFF. The CDR3 coding sequence is TGTGCCAGCAGCTACAGGGATCCCGGGGAGCTGTTTTTT.

The chain recombines TRBV18 with TRBJ1-1; the match to TRBD1 covers 8 bases. This CDR3 contains 14 residues. V lost 2 bases and J lost 5; bases outside the gene matches: 4. Germline-derived CDR1 and CDR2 are KGHSH and LQKENI. The CDR3 loop is CASSPGQGGTEAFF. The CDR3 nucleotides are TGTGCCAGCTCACCAGGACAGGGAGGGACTGAAGCTTTCTTT. Filled out from reference TRBV18 and TRBJ1-1, the complete variable domain reads NAGVMQNPRHLVRRRGQEARLRCSPMKGHSHVYWYRQLPEEGLKFMVYLQKENIIDESGMPKERFSAEFPKEGPSILRIQQVVRGDSAAYFCASSPGQGGTEAFFGQGTRLTVV.

The rearrangement links TRBV6-5 to TRBJ2-7; TRBD1 agrees at 8 bases. Trimming took 0 bases from V and 4 from J; bases not matched to a gene: 8. The CDR3 contains 16 residues. Germline V gene data show CDR1 as MNHEY and CDR2 as SVGAGI. In DNA, the CDR3 is TGTGCCAGCAGTTACTCGACTACAGGGGGAAGATACGAGCAGTACTTC. Translation: CASSYSTTGGRYEQYF.

The rearrangement links TRBV30 to TRBJ2-7, with a weak D call TRBD1 (5 bases). Deletions cut 4 bases from V and 2 bases from J, with 12 bases between. The CDR3 spans 13 residues. Per germline, CDR1 GTSNPN and CDR2 SVGIG (reference sequence). CDR3 DNA: TGTGCCTGGATCGGACACCGGACCTACGAGCAGTACTTC. As protein: CAWIGHRTYEQYF.